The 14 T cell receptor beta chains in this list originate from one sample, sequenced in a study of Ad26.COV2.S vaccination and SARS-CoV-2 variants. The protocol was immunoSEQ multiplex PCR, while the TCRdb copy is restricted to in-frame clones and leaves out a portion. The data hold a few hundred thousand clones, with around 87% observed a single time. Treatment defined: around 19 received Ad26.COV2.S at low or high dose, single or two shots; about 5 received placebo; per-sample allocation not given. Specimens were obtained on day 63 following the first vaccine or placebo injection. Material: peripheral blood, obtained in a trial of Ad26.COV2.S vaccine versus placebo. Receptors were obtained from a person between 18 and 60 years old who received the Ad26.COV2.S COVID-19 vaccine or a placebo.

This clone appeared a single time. CDR3 bases: TGTGCCAGCAGTTTAACGACGCTCCCCGGCACTGAAGCTTTCTTT. It translates to CASSLTTLPGTEAFF. V is TRBV27 and J is TRBJ1-1, with D uncertain. Germline V lookup: CDR1 MNHEY, CDR2 SMNVEV (reference sequence). The V end lost 2 bases, the J end lost 4 bases, and 14 bases lay between the germline ends. The CDR3 runs 15 residues.

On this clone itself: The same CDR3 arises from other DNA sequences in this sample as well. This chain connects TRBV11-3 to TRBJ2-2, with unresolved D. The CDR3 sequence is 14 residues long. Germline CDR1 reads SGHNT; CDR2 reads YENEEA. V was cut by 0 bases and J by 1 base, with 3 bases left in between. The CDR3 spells CASSLEGNTGELFF. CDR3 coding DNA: TGTGCCAGCAGCTTAGAGGGGAACACCGGGGAGCTGTTTTTT.

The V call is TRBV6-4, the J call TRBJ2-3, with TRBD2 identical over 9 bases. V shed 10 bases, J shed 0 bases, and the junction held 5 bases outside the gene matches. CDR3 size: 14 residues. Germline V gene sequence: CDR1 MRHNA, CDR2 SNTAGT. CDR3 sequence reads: CATSAGGSTDTQYF. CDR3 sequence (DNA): TGTGCCACCTCTGCGGGGGGGAGCACAGATACGCAGTATTTT.

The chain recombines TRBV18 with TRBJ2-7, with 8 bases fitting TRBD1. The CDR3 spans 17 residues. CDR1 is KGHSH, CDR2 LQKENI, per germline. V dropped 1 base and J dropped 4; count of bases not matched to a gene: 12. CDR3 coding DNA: TGTGCCAGCTCACCACGGATCGAGACAGGGGTCTCGTACGAGCAGTACTTC. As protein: CASSPRIETGVSYEQYF.

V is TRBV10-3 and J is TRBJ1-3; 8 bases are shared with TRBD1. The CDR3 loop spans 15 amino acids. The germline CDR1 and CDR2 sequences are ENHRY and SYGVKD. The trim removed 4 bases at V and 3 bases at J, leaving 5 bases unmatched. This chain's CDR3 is CAISAGQGDGNTIYF. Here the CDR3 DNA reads TGTGCCATCAGTGCTGGACAGGGTGATGGAAACACCATATATTTT.

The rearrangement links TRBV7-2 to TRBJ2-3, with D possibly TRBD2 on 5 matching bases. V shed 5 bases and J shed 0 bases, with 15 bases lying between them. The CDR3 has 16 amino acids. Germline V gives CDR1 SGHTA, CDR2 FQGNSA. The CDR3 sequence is CASSPLWEPSTDTQYF. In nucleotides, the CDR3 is TGTGCCAGCAGCCCGCTCTGGGAGCCTAGCACAGATACGCAGTATTTT. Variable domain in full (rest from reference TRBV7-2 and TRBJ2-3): GAGVSQSPSNKVTEKGKDVELRCDPISGHTALYWYRQSLGQGLEFLIYFQGNSAPDKSGLPSDRFSAERTGGSVSTLTIQRTQQEDSAVYLCASSPLWEPSTDTQYFGPGTRLTVL.

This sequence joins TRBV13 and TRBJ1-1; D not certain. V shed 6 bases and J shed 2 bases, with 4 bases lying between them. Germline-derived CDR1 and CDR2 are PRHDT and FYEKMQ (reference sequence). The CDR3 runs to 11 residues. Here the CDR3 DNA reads TGTGCCAGCAGGATAAACACTGAAGCTTTCTTT. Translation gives CASRINTEAFF. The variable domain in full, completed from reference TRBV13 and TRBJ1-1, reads AAGVIQSPRHLIKEKRETATLKCYPIPRHDTVYWYQQGPGQDPQFLISFYEKMQSDKGSIPDRFSAQQFSDYHSELNMSSLELGDSALYFCASRINTEAFFGQGTRLTVV.

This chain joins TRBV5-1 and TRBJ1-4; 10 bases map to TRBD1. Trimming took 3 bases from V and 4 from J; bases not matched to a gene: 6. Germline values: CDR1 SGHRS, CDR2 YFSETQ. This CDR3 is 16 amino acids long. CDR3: CASSWDRGGVNEKLFF. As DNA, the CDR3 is TGCGCCAGCAGCTGGGACAGGGGTGGCGTTAATGAAAAACTGTTTTTT.

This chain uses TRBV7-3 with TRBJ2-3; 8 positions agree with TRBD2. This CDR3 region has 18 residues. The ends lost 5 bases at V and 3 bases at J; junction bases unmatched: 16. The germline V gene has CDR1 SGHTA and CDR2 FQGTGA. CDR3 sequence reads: CASSVLGSGSSVTDTQYF. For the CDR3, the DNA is TGTGCCAGCAGCGTCTTAGGGAGCGGGAGTTCGGTAACAGATACGCAGTATTTT. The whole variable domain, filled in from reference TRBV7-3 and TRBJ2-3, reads GAGVSQTPSNKVTEKGKYVELRCDPISGHTALYWYRQSLGQGPEFLIYFQGTGAADDSGLPNDRFFAVRPEGSVSTLKIQRTERGDSAVYLCASSVLGSGSSVTDTQYFGPGTRLTVL.

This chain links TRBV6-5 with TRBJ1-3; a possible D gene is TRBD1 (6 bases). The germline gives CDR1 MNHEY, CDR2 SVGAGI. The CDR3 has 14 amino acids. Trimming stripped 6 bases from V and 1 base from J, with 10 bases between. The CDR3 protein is CASSRTESGNTIYF. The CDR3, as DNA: TGTGCCAGCAGCCGGACAGAGTCTGGAAACACCATATATTTT.

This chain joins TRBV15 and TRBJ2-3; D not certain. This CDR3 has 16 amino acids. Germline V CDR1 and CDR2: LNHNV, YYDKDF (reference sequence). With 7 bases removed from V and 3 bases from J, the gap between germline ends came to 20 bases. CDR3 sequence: CATTTTWQGRTDTQYF. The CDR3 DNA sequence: TGTGCCACCACCACTACTTGGCAAGGCCGGACAGATACGCAGTATTTT.

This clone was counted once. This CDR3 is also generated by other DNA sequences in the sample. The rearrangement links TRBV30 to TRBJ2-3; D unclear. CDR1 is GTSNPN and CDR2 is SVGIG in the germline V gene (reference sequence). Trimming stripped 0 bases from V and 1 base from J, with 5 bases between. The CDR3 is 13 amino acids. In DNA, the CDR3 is TGTGCCTGGAGTGTACGGGGCACAGATACGCAGTATTTT. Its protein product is CAWSVRGTDTQYF.

The CDR3 region is CASSAAGYNEQFF. The CDR3 region has the DNA TGTGCCAGCAGTGCGGCAGGCTACAATGAGCAGTTCTTC. The chain employs TRBV12-3 or TRBV12-4 and TRBJ2-1; D call uncertain. The CDR3 spans 13 residues. V lost 5 bases, J lost 3 bases, and 8 bases lay in between.

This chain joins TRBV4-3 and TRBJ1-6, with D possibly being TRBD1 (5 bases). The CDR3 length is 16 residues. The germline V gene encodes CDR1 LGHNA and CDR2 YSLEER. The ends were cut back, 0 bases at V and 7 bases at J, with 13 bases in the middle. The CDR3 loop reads CASSQDVSGWNSPLHF. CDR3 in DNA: TGCGCCAGCAGCCAAGATGTGTCAGGGTGGAATTCACCCCTCCACTTT.